The T cell receptor (beta chain) under discussion was sequenced for a study of shared clonotypes between healthy human individuals. Study processing details: Junction-only immunoSEQ data arrived without quality scores, meaning filtering differed. Sequencing used immunoSEQ multiplex PCR; TCRdb keeps in-frame clones, though not all of them. Clonal size and the V and J genes are those of that table, whereas D and trimming came from the DNA. The sample includes about 2,500,000 clones, roughly 92% of them seen just once. V was cut by 3 bases and J by 5 bases, with 14 bases left in between. Germline-derived CDR1 and CDR2 are SNHLY and FYNNEI. The CDR3 spans 16 residues.

The chain joins TRBV2 to TRBJ1-6, with D possibly TRBD1 on 5 matching bases. The source is a young man in good health. Sequencing was carried out using naive CD4+ T cells sorted from blood. Specified subset: CD45RA+ positively selected. This CDR3 is CASSDRGRRDNSPLHF. The CDR3 region has the DNA TGTGCCAGCAGTGATAGGGGTCGAAGGGATAATTCACCCCTCCACTTT.